These 27 T cell receptor beta chains share one sample of origin, sequenced in a study of chemoradiotherapy in HPV16-positive cancers. Assay: immunoSEQ multiplex PCR; the TCRdb copy retains only in-frame clones and omits some. Here the sample spans about 5,500 clones, around 73% being singletons. This sample was obtained from a patient who underwent chemoradiotherapy. The receptor source for this set is a human donor with HPV-associated anogenital cancer.

This clone was counted only a few times. The chain links TRBV6-1 to TRBJ1-3, with D unresolved. The CDR3 contains 13 residues. The V and J ends lost 8 bases and 0 bases respectively, with 8 bases between them. Per the germline V gene, CDR1 is MNHNS and CDR2 is SASEGT. The CDR3 spells CASRWVSGNTIYF. CDR3 DNA sequence: TGTGCCAGCCGGTGGGTCTCTGGAAACACCATATATTTT.

The rearrangement links TRBV5-1 to TRBJ2-2, with D possibly called TRBD1 or TRBD2 (5 bases each). The V and J ends lost 0 bases and 4 bases respectively, with 19 bases between them. Germline V CDR1 and CDR2: SGHRS, YFSETQ. The CDR3 contains 18 residues. The CDR3 DNA follows: TGCGCCAGCAGCTTGGAGACTCCCGGGGCCCAGGGCACCGGGGAGCTGTTTTTT. It translates to CASSLETPGAQGTGELFF. The complete variable domain, with remaining parts taken from reference TRBV5-1 and TRBJ2-2, reads KAGVTQTPRYLIKTRGQQVTLSCSPISGHRSVSWYQQTPGQGLQFLFEYFSETQRNKGNFPGRFSGRQFSNSRSEMNVSTLELGDSALYLCASSLETPGAQGTGELFFGEGSRLTVL.

The gene calls are TRBV30 and TRBJ1-1, with D perhaps TRBD1 (5 bases). The CDR3 length is 14 residues. CDR1 is GTSNPN, CDR2 SVGIG, per germline (reference sequence). Trimming took off 2 bases at V and 3 bases at J, with 13 bases between the two ends. The CDR3: CAWSFPGRYTEAFF. CDR3 sequence (DNA): TGTGCCTGGAGTTTTCCAGGGAGGTACACTGAAGCTTTCTTT.

The V call is TRBV30, the J call TRBJ1-1, with unresolved D. The germline gives CDR1 GTSNPN, CDR2 SVGIG (reference sequence). The CDR3 is 16 amino acids. The V and J ends lost 2 bases and 5 bases respectively, with 21 bases between them. In DNA form, the CDR3 reads TGTGCCTGGAGTAGACCCGGATTAATGTACGGGACTGAAGCTTTCTTT. Amino acid sequence: CAWSRPGLMYGTEAFF.

The genes are TRBV7-8 and TRBJ1-1, with D maybe TRBD1 (6 bases). The CDR3 extends over 13 amino acids. CDR1 SGHVS and CDR2 FQNEAQ come from the germline V gene. Trimming left V 7 bases short and J 6 bases short, with 15 bases between. In DNA, the CDR3 is TGTGCCAGCAACACAGACAGGACTTCTGAAGCTTTCTTT. Protein sequence: CASNTDRTSEAFF.

This sequence joins TRBV30 and TRBJ2-7, with D possibly matching TRBD2 (6 bases). Germline values: CDR1 GTSNPN, CDR2 SVGIG (reference sequence). Trimming took off 4 bases at V and 0 bases at J, with 10 bases between the two ends. The CDR3 contains 13 residues. CDR3 DNA sequence: TGTGCCTGGAAGCAGGGAGGCTCCTACGAGCAGTACTTC. As protein: CAWKQGGSYEQYF.

The chain uses TRBV6-5 and TRBJ2-2, with D tentatively TRBD1 (6 bases). This CDR3 spans 14 amino acids. V shed 6 bases and J shed 3 bases, with 11 bases lying between them. Germline CDR1 and CDR2: MNHEY and SVGAGI. The CDR3 spells CASSRTGYTGELFF. In DNA form, the CDR3 reads TGTGCCAGCAGCCGTACAGGGTACACCGGGGAGCTGTTTTTT.

The rearrangement links TRBV4-3 to TRBJ2-7; D is perhaps TRBD1 or TRBD2 (7 bases each). CDR1 is LGHNA and CDR2 is YSLEER in the germline V gene. Trimming took off 0 bases at V and 1 base at J, with 19 bases between the two ends. This CDR3 is built from 18 residues. The CDR3 nucleotides read TGCGCCAGCAGCCAAGAAAAGATCAGGGGGGGACTATCCTACGAGCAGTACTTC. Encoded protein: CASSQEKIRGGLSYEQYF.

V usage is TRBV6-4 and J usage is TRBJ1-5; D is ambiguous. Trimming stripped 9 bases from V and 6 bases from J, with 3 bases between. Germline V gives CDR1 MRHNA, CDR2 SNTAGT. The CDR3 consists of 9 residues. The CDR3 loop reads CASSQPQHF. The CDR3 DNA follows: TGTGCCAGTAGTCAGCCCCAGCATTTT.

The J gene is TRBJ1-1, the V gene TRBV6-5; D gene unclear. Germline values: CDR1 MNHEY, CDR2 SVGAGI. Trimming stripped 10 bases from V and 4 bases from J, with 16 bases between. This CDR3 is built from 13 residues. The CDR3 DNA sequence: TGTGCCATCGAGAAGGTCGGAGGCACTGAAGCTTTCTTT. Residues: CAIEKVGGTEAFF.

The chain is built from TRBV6-5 and TRBJ2-7; D is perhaps TRBD2 (7 bases). This CDR3 comprises 14 residues. Germline lookup yields CDR1 MNHEY and CDR2 SVGAGI. The CDR3 bases are TGTGCGGCCTCTTCGGGGGGCTCCTCCTACGAGCAGTACTTC. Protein sequence: CAASSGGSSYEQYF.

The chain couples TRBV5-1 to TRBJ1-5; 9 bases match TRBD1. The CDR3 is 16 residues long. Trimming at V came to 0 bases and at J to 5 bases, leaving 6 bases not matched to a gene. Germline loops: CDR1 SGHRS, CDR2 YFSETQ. Here the CDR3 reads CASSLEGTGNDQPQHF. DNA of the CDR3: TGCGCCAGCAGCTTGGAAGGGACAGGGAATGATCAGCCCCAGCATTTT.

V and J are TRBV5-4 and TRBJ1-4, with 9 nucleotides matching TRBD1. The germline gives CDR1 SGHNT, CDR2 YYREEE (reference sequence). The CDR3 contains 14 residues. Trimming removed 4 bases from V and 6 bases from J; junction bases left unmatched: 4. CDR3 amino acids: CASSLDRGDEKLFF. DNA for the CDR3: TGTGCCAGCAGCCTGGACAGGGGTGATGAAAAACTGTTTTTT.

V is TRBV29-1 and J is TRBJ2-3; TRBD2 agrees at 11 bases. V was clipped by 5 bases and J by 6 bases; unmatched bases: 28. Germline CDR1 and CDR2: SQVTM and ANQGSEA. CDR3 size: 21 residues. The CDR3 spells CSVPWEGLRTSGSLAPDTQYF. CDR3 nucleotides: TGCAGCGTTCCCTGGGAGGGGTTGCGGACTAGCGGGTCCCTTGCCCCGGATACGCAGTATTTT.

The CDR3 sequence is CASSIHRGLNTEAFF. DNA of the CDR3: TGTGCCAGCAGTATTCACAGGGGGCTGAACACTGAAGCTTTCTTT. This chain connects TRBV27 to TRBJ1-1, with TRBD1 matching 9 bases. The CDR3 consists of 15 residues. Germline lookup yields CDR1 MNHEY and CDR2 SMNVEV (reference sequence). V lost 5 bases and J lost 0; bases outside the gene matches: 4.

The chain couples TRBV29-1 to TRBJ2-1; D may match TRBD1 or TRBD2 (5 bases each). The CDR3 is 17 residues long. Germline CDR1 is SQVTM and CDR2 is ANQGSEA. Deletions cut 2 bases from V and 0 bases from J, with 17 bases between. CDR3 nucleotides: TGCAGCGTTGAAAGCGTCGGGACGTCAAGCTCCTACAATGAGCAGTTCTTC. Residues: CSVESVGTSSSYNEQFF.

This chain joins TRBV5-1 and TRBJ1-2, with D perhaps TRBD1 (5 bases). The CDR3 loop spans 14 amino acids. Germline V gives CDR1 SGHRS, CDR2 YFSETQ. Between the trimmed V and J ends, which lost 4 bases and 7 bases, there was a span of 17 bases. The CDR3 protein is CASSLSWGVIGYTF. CDR3 DNA sequence: TGCGCCAGCAGCCTTTCTTGGGGGGTGATTGGCTACACCTTC.

The chain uses TRBV11-2 and TRBJ2-7; D possibly corresponds to TRBD1 (7 bases). Trimming cost V 4 bases and J 3 bases, with 16 bases left between them. Per the germline V gene, CDR1 is SGHAT and CDR2 is FQNNGV. CDR3 length: 15 residues. The CDR3 reads CASSSMRDRYYEQYF. CDR3 DNA: TGTGCCAGCAGCTCCATGCGGGACAGATACTACGAGCAGTACTTC.

The chain links TRBV2 to TRBJ1-5; 10 bases fit TRBD1. After removal of 5 bases from V and 7 bases from J, the junction contained 5 bases not matched to a gene. The CDR3 extends over 14 amino acids. Looked up from germline, CDR1 is SNHLY and CDR2 is FYNNEI. CDR3 residues: CASSRDRGLQPQHF. As DNA, the CDR3 is TGTGCCAGCAGTAGGGACAGGGGTTTGCAGCCCCAGCATTTT.

The J gene is TRBJ2-7, the V gene TRBV13; TRBD2 is a possible D gene (6 bases). Looked up from germline, CDR1 is PRHDT and CDR2 is FYEKMQ (reference sequence). The V end was cut by 5 bases, the J end by 0 bases, with 20 bases between. There are 17 residues in the CDR3. The chain's CDR3 is CASSRHMGETSSYEQYF. The CDR3 nucleotides are TGTGCCAGCAGCCGCCATATGGGGGAGACTAGCTCCTACGAGCAGTACTTC.

The V and J genes are TRBV28 and TRBJ1-6; no clear D. The V gene's germline CDR1 is MDHEN and CDR2 SYDVKM. V was cut by 6 bases and J by 10 bases, with 19 bases left in between. The CDR3 contains 15 residues. CDR3 DNA: TGTGCCAGCAGGCGCCCTTGGATCGCGGGGTCACCCCTCCACTTT. Its translation: CASRRPWIAGSPLHF.

The rearrangement joins TRBV7-2 to TRBJ1-1, with D unclear. CDR3 length: 14 amino acids. Trimming took 2 bases from V and 4 from J, leaving 11 bases between them. Germline lookup yields CDR1 SGHTA and CDR2 FQGNSA. As DNA, the CDR3 is TGTGCCAGCAGCTTAAATCCTTTTAGCACTGAAGCTTTCTTT. It is translated as CASSLNPFSTEAFF.

The chain joins TRBV7-3 to TRBJ2-3; 7 positions match TRBD1. Germline values: CDR1 SGHTA, CDR2 FQGTGA. The length of the CDR3 is 15 residues. Trimming at V came to 3 bases and at J to 2 bases, leaving 5 bases not matched to a gene. The CDR3 here is CASSLTGISTDTQYF. CDR3 in DNA: TGTGCCAGCAGCTTGACAGGGATTTCCACAGATACGCAGTATTTT.

The chain combines TRBV19 with TRBJ2-3, with D tentatively TRBD2 (5 bases). V lost 1 base and J lost 3, with 11 bases in between. This CDR3 comprises 15 residues. Germline values: CDR1 LNHDA, CDR2 SQIVND (reference sequence). The CDR3 sequence: CASSIGIGETDTQYF. CDR3 in DNA: TGTGCCAGTAGTATAGGGATCGGGGAAACAGATACGCAGTATTTT.

The sample holds a few counts of this clone. The chain is built from TRBV7-2 and TRBJ2-5; 9 nucleotides match TRBD2. CDR3 length equals 16 residues. CDR1 and CDR2 (germline): SGHTA, FQGNSA. The J segment lost 0 bases and the V segment lost 5 bases, leaving 7 bases of the junction unmatched. The CDR3 protein is CASSDPSGVYQETQYF. CDR3 nucleotide sequence: TGTGCCAGCAGCGACCCTAGCGGGGTGTACCAAGAGACCCAGTACTTC. Using reference TRBV7-2 and TRBJ2-5 for the parts outside the CDR3, the full variable domain is GAGVSQSPSNKVTEKGKDVELRCDPISGHTALYWYRQSLGQGLEFLIYFQGNSAPDKSGLPSDRFSAERTGGSVSTLTIQRTQQEDSAVYLCASSDPSGVYQETQYFGPGTRLLVL.

The rearrangement links TRBV4-2 to TRBJ2-5, with 8 bases matching TRBD2. Trimming cost V 1 base and J 6 bases; bases outside gene matches: 10. Germline loops: CDR1 LGHNA, CDR2 YNFKEQ. The CDR3 runs to 16 residues. CDR3 DNA sequence: TGTGCCAGCAGCCAAGTTTCGGTAGCGGGATTGAAGACCCAGTACTTC. Its protein is CASSQVSVAGLKTQYF.

This clone has just one count. The V call is TRBV10-2, the J call TRBJ2-1; 7 nucleotides align to TRBD1. The CDR3 has 14 residues. Germline V gene lookup returns CDR1 WSHSY and CDR2 SAAADI. V shed 5 bases and J 8 bases; nucleotides not matched to a gene: 9. The CDR3 coding sequence is TGCGCCAGCAGTCCCCTGACAGGGACGGATGAGCAGTTCTTC. Encoded protein: CASSPLTGTDEQFF.